The 23 T cell receptor beta chains below were found in one sample sequenced in a study of blood T cell repertoires in COVID-19. Only in-frame clones appear in the TCRdb table, and some are missing; sequencing was by immunoSEQ multiplex PCR. The sample yields approximately 110,000 clones, around 83% seen once. The sample taken for sequencing was peripheral blood. The receptors come from a woman aged 55-69 years with COVID-19, enrolled during active disease.

The chain links TRBV5-6 to TRBJ2-5; a possible D gene is TRBD2 (5 bases). The CDR3 extends over 13 amino acids. V lost 0 bases and J lost 5, with 8 bases in between. CDR1 and CDR2 from the germline V gene are SGHDT and YYEEEE. CDR3 in DNA: TGTGCCAGCAGCTTGGCGGGCGGGGAGACCCAGTACTTC. Amino acid sequence: CASSLAGGETQYF.

The chain combines TRBV6-5 with TRBJ1-5, with 8 bases fitting TRBD1. With V trimmed by 6 bases and J by 4 bases, 8 bases remained unmatched. This CDR3 spans 15 amino acids. Germline V gene data show CDR1 as MNHEY and CDR2 as SVGAGI. CDR3 DNA: TGTGCCAGCAGGCTGTCAGGACAGGGAAATCAGCCCCAGCATTTT. Residues: CASRLSGQGNQPQHF.

The V call is TRBV5-1, the J call TRBJ2-3; D unclear. V shed 1 base and J shed 0 bases, with 3 bases lying between them. The germline gives CDR1 SGHRS, CDR2 YFSETQ. CDR3 length equals 13 residues. The CDR3 here is CASSLTSTDTQYF. The CDR3 region has the DNA TGCGCCAGCAGCTTGACTAGCACAGATACGCAGTATTTT. Filled out from reference TRBV5-1 and TRBJ2-3, the complete variable domain reads KAGVTQTPRYLIKTRGQQVTLSCSPISGHRSVSWYQQTPGQGLQFLFEYFSETQRNKGNFPGRFSGRQFSNSRSEMNVSTLELGDSALYLCASSLTSTDTQYFGPGTRLTVL.

The chain carries TRBV4-1 and TRBJ1-1, with D tentatively TRBD1 (5 bases). The CDR3 runs 14 residues. Trimming removed 6 bases at V and 1 base at J, with 12 bases between. Looked up from germline, CDR1 is MGHRA and CDR2 is YSYEKL. CDR3 sequence (DNA): TGCGCCAGCAGGGGGCCCCTAAAGAACACTGAAGCTTTCTTT. This sequence encodes CASRGPLKNTEAFF.

CDR3 loop: CASRYRGSTGNTIYF. The DNA of the CDR3 is TGTGCCAGCAGGTACAGGGGGTCGACTGGAAACACCATATATTTT. The chain has TRBV5-6 and TRBJ1-3; 8 nucleotides agree with TRBD1. J gave up 2 bases and V 5 bases, and 6 bases lay outside the gene matches. Looked up from germline, CDR1 is SGHDT and CDR2 is YYEEEE. This CDR3 is built from 15 residues.

The chain is built from TRBV6-5 and TRBJ2-7, with TRBD2 identical over 13 bases. Germline CDR1 reads MNHEY; CDR2 reads SVGAGI. The CDR3 has 16 residues. After removal of 4 bases from V and 3 bases from J, the junction contained 6 bases not matched to a gene. The CDR3 loop reads CASSSPGLAGDYEQYF. The CDR3 region has the DNA TGTGCCAGCAGTTCTCCCGGACTAGCGGGGGACTACGAGCAGTACTTC.

The chain combines TRBV19 with TRBJ1-2, with a weak D call TRBD1 (6 bases). The CDR3 totals 15 residues. CDR1 is LNHDA, CDR2 SQIVND, per germline (reference sequence). V was clipped by 4 bases and J by 5 bases, with 17 bases between them. The CDR3 DNA is TGTGCCAGTAGTAGAAACGGACAGAAAGTTTATGGCTACACCTTC. Translated, it gives CASSRNGQKVYGYTF.

The chain employs TRBV7-8 and TRBJ2-7; 8 bases align to TRBD2. From germline, CDR1 is SGHVS and CDR2 FQNEAQ. The CDR3 is 17 amino acids. V shed 0 bases and J 1 base; nucleotides not matched to a gene: 8. Here the CDR3 DNA reads TGTGCCAGCAGCTTAGCGAGGTCGCGGGGGGTATCCTACGAGCAGTACTTC. Translating it yields CASSLARSRGVSYEQYF.

This clone has more than one count but fewer than ten. This sequence joins TRBV5-1 and TRBJ1-3, with D possibly being TRBD1 (5 bases). The CDR3 extends over 16 amino acids. CDR1 and CDR2 from the germline V gene are SGHRS and YFSETQ. The V and J ends lost 3 bases and 1 base respectively, with 14 bases between them. Here the CDR3 reads CASSSRDSLSGNTIYF. CDR3 DNA: TGCGCCAGCAGCTCCAGGGACTCTCTTTCTGGAAACACCATATATTTT.

V and J are TRBV19 and TRBJ2-6, with TRBD1 identical over 9 bases. The germline V gene has CDR1 LNHDA and CDR2 SQIVND (reference sequence). CDR3 size: 18 residues. V lost 5 bases, J lost 0 bases, and 8 bases stayed unmatched. The CDR3 is CASSFTGGADSGANVLTF. As DNA, the CDR3 is TGTGCCAGTAGTTTCACAGGGGGCGCAGACTCTGGGGCCAACGTCCTGACTTTC.

The chain employs TRBV6-5 and TRBJ2-1; 9 nucleotides line up with TRBD1. Trimming took 6 bases from V and 3 from J; bases not matched to a gene: 6. The CDR3 spans 15 residues. The germline gives CDR1 MNHEY, CDR2 SVGAGI. The chain's CDR3 is CASRSGTGNYNEQFF. The CDR3, as DNA: TGTGCCAGCAGGTCCGGGACAGGGAACTACAATGAGCAGTTCTTC.

The CDR3 reads CASSHLSGARETQYF. The CDR3 bases are TGCGCCAGCAGCCACCTTAGCGGGGCTAGAGAGACCCAGTACTTC. This sequence joins TRBV4-3 and TRBJ2-5, with 8 bases aligning to TRBD2. Germline trimming cut 3 bases from V and 4 bases from J; bases unmatched to any gene: 7. The CDR3 extends over 15 amino acids. Germline V gene data show CDR1 as LGHNA and CDR2 as YSLEER.

The rearrangement uses TRBV12-3 or TRBV12-4 and TRBJ1-2, with D unclear. Trimming removed 0 bases from V and 8 bases from J, with 10 bases in between. This CDR3 is 13 amino acids long. The CDR3, as DNA: TGTGCCAGCAGTTTAGCCTACTCGTCCGGCTACACCTTC. Protein product: CASSLAYSSGYTF.

This clone was observed a handful of times. The chain combines TRBV9 with TRBJ2-3; 11 positions agree with TRBD2. From germline, CDR1 is SGDLS and CDR2 YYNGEE. The CDR3 has 16 amino acids. Trimming at V came to 0 bases and at J to 4 bases, leaving 4 bases not matched to a gene. The CDR3 nucleotides are TGTGCCAGCAGCGTAGCTAGCGGGGGGAGCCCAGATACGCAGTATTTT. Translating it yields CASSVASGGSPDTQYF.

The chain combines TRBV30 with TRBJ1-1; no firm D call. Looked up from germline, CDR1 is GTSNPN and CDR2 is SVGIG (reference sequence). The CDR3 loop spans 13 amino acids. The V end lost 6 bases, the J end lost 5 bases, and 16 bases lay between the germline ends. CDR3 in DNA: TGTGCCTGCGAATTCTCCGACGGGACTGAAGCTTTCTTT. Translation: CACEFSDGTEAFF.

In DNA, the CDR3 is TGTGCCAGCAGCCCGACCCTTGGACAGGGGAAGAACACTGAAGCTTTCTTT. Its protein product is CASSPTLGQGKNTEAFF. This chain uses TRBV3-1 (or the pseudogene TRBV3-2) with TRBJ1-1; 9 bases agree with TRBD1. CDR3 size: 17 residues. Losses at the gene ends were 4 bases for V and 1 base for J; bases not matched to a gene: 10. Germline loops: CDR1 LGHDT, CDR2 YNNKEL (reference sequence).

The CDR3 is CASSLLGGAGRVNTGELFF. In DNA, the CDR3 is TGTGCCAGCAGCCTACTAGGAGGGGCAGGGAGAGTGAACACCGGGGAGCTGTTTTTT. The gene calls are TRBV11-3 and TRBJ2-2; maybe TRBD2 (6 bases). The ends were cut back, 5 bases at V and 1 base at J, with 23 bases in the middle. Germline V gene sequence: CDR1 SGHNT, CDR2 YENEEA. There are 19 residues in the CDR3.

The chain links TRBV10-1 to TRBJ1-4, with TRBD1 identical over 7 bases. Germline V gives CDR1 WNHNN, CDR2 SYGVQD (reference sequence). The CDR3 length is 13 residues. V dropped 11 bases and J dropped 8; count of bases not matched to a gene: 11. The CDR3 coding sequence is TGCGCCGGAAGGGACAGAGGGAGGGAAAAACTGTTTTTT. Amino acids: CAGRDRGREKLFF.

The chain has TRBV5-1 and TRBJ2-7; 10 bases are shared with TRBD1. Unmatched junction bases numbered 8, after V lost 1 base and J lost 7 bases. There are 15 residues in the CDR3. Looked up from germline, CDR1 is SGHRS and CDR2 is YFSETQ. CDR3 DNA: TGCGCCAGCAGCTTGCTGACAGGGGGCTCAGGGGAGCAGTACTTC. As protein: CASSLLTGGSGEQYF.

V is TRBV5-1 and J is TRBJ1-1; TRBD1 matches at 10 bases. Trimming took 8 bases from V and 0 from J; bases not matched to a gene: 4. The CDR3 is 14 amino acids. Germline V CDR1 and CDR2: SGHRS, YFSETQ. The CDR3 loop reads CASGTGALNTEAFF. The CDR3 DNA reads TGCGCCAGTGGGACAGGGGCCCTGAACACTGAAGCTTTCTTT.

The gene calls are TRBV2 and TRBJ1-1; the D gene is possibly TRBD1 (5 bases). The germline V and J ends were trimmed by 6 bases and 5 bases, with 16 bases remaining between them. In germline, CDR1 is SNHLY, CDR2 FYNNEI. The CDR3 runs 14 residues. In DNA, the CDR3 is TGTGCCAGCAGCTATATTCAGGGATCTACTGAAGCTTTCTTT. Translation gives CASSYIQGSTEAFF.

The rearrangement uses TRBV5-4 and TRBJ2-2; D may be TRBD1 (7 bases). The CDR3 runs to 14 residues. Per germline, CDR1 SGHNT and CDR2 YYREEE (reference sequence). V gave up 9 bases and J gave up 2 bases, with 14 bases separating them. In DNA, the CDR3 is TGTGCCACCCCGCAGGGGGGAAACACCGGGGAGCTGTTTTTT. Protein sequence: CATPQGGNTGELFF. Together with reference TRBV5-4 and TRBJ2-2, the CDR3 gives the full variable domain: ETGVTQSPTHLIKTRGQQVTLRCSSQSGHNTVSWYQQALGQGPQFIFQYYREEENGRGNFPPRFSGLQFPNYSSELNVNALELDDSALYLCATPQGGNTGELFFGEGSRLTVL.

This clone was seen once. The chain has TRBV7-2 and TRBJ1-1; D gene unclear. This CDR3 is built from 15 residues. V dropped 1 base and J dropped 3 bases, with 12 bases sitting between them. Germline-derived CDR1 and CDR2 are SGHTA and FQGNSA. DNA for the CDR3: TGTGCCAGCAGCTTAGACGGCAGGTTTTACACTGAAGCTTTCTTT. It codes for CASSLDGRFYTEAFF.